This T cell receptor beta chain stems from a study of T-cell reconstitution after alpha-beta-depleted transplantation in children. TCRbeta library construction was performed incorporating unique molecular identifiers. TCRdb reprocessed the PCR reads via MiXCR and lists one record per CDR3 protein. The sample shows approximately 800,000 distinct CDR3 sequences, 15% to 20% of them seen only once. V was pared by 3 bases and J by 2 bases, with 2 bases of the junction left unmatched. CDR3 length equals 14 residues. Per the germline V gene, CDR1 is SGDLS and CDR2 is YYNGEE. This clonotype has just a few counts.

The V gene is TRBV9, the J gene TRBJ1-3; the match to TRBD1 covers 7 bases. The source is a male patient aged 10 to 17 who had a stem cell transplant for acute lymphoblastic leukemia, so the T cells may come from the graft donor. The sequences come from PBMCs, mostly from graft donor cells, collected 360 days after TCRalphabeta/CD19-depleted stem cell transplant. DNA of the CDR3: TGTGCCAGCAGCGCCGGGACAGCTGGAAACACCATATATTTT. Its translation is CASSAGTAGNTIYF.